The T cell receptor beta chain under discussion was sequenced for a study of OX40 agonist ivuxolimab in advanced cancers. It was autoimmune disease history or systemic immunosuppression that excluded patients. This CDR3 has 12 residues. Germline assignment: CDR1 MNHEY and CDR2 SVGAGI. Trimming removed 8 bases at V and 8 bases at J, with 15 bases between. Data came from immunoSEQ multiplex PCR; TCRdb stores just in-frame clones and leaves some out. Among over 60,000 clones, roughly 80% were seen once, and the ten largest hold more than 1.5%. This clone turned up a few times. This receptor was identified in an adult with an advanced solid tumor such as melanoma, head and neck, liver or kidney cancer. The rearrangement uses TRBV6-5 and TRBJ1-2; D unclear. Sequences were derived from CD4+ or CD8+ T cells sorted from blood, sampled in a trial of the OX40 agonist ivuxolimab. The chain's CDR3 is CASGSAGRGYTF. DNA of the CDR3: TGTGCCAGCGGATCGGCAGGTAGAGGCTACACCTTC.